This TCR beta chain was documented in a study of OX40 agonist ivuxolimab in advanced cancers. Autoimmune disease history or systemic immunosuppression led to patients being barred. V dropped 0 bases and J dropped 5; count of bases not matched to a gene: 8. This CDR3 has 16 residues. CDR1 and CDR2 (germline): MNHNS, SASEGT. The repertoire was sequenced with immunoSEQ multiplex PCR; TCRdb's copy has only in-frame clones and lacks some. The table lists about 40,000 clones, roughly 88% of them singletons, with roughly a quarter in the top ten. This receptor was obtained from an adult with an advanced solid tumor such as melanoma, head and neck, liver or kidney cancer. Sequencing used CD4+ or CD8+ T cells sorted from blood, obtained in a trial of the OX40 agonist ivuxolimab. The gene calls are TRBV6-1 and TRBJ2-7; the match to TRBD1 covers 9 bases. CDR3 region: CASSEAGTGWLDEQYF. CDR3 bases: TGTGCCAGCAGTGAAGCGGGGACAGGGTGGTTGGACGAGCAGTACTTC.